The present T cell receptor beta chain was sequenced within a study of blood T cells in healthy people across ages. The overall study: Using template switching, researchers captured about one barcoded beta molecule for each two T cells. Study-wide results and caveats: Investigators viewed diversity estimates from one million T cells as underestimates, the study reported. Long-lived and aged donors differed, with more naive CD4+ cells and higher diversity in the long-lived.

Sample-barcoded 5' priming and a J-beta primer mix drove a second PCR of roughly 7 to 11 cycles. Tags on each cDNA molecule came from a template-switch adaptor with 12 random nucleotides. TCRdb processed the 5' RACE reads anew with MiXCR; each CDR3 protein has one entry. There are fewer than 750,000 distinct CDR3 sequences in the sample; 52% occur only once, and roughly 12% lies in the top ten. For this clonotype: No antigen is known for it.

The germline V gene has CDR1 DFQATT and CDR2 SNEGSKA (reference sequence). The CDR3 length is 14 residues. Germline trimming cut 3 bases from V and 6 bases from J; bases unmatched to any gene: 10. V and J are TRBV20-1 and TRBJ1-2, with 7 bases matching TRBD1. Specimen: blood. This sequence originates from an elderly woman in good health. DNA of the CDR3: TGCAGTGCTAGCAGCACAGGGGCCGCAGATGGCTACACCTTC. Its protein is CSASSTGAADGYTF.